One sample yielded the 10 T cell receptor beta chains listed below, sequenced in a study of T cells in Graves' hyperthyroidism and ophthalmopathy. Amplification targeted TCR beta CDR3 regions from RNA transcripts. In the first-round RT-PCR of the TCR CDR3, the HTBI primer set was used. TCRdb called the multiplex PCR reads again in MiXCR, with one record for every CDR3 protein. The profile shows nearly 600,000 distinct CDR3 sequences, 14% of them singletons. The material sequenced was blood. The origin of the receptors is a young woman with Graves' ophthalmopathy.

A remark on this clonotype: One base away lies a much larger clone, so this may be a sequencing read error. The chain carries TRBV6-1 and TRBJ2-1; the D is unclear. V was cut by 1 base and J by 9 bases, with 16 bases left in between. The CDR3 has 15 amino acids. The germline V gene encodes CDR1 MNHNS and CDR2 SASEGT. The CDR3 bases are TGTGCCAGCAGTGAAGTAGTAGTCGGGTTGAGTGAGCAGTTCTTC. Translation: CASSEVVVGLSEQFF.

The table lists this clonotype with many counts. The gene calls are TRBV20-1 and TRBJ2-7; 9 bases map to TRBD1. V lost 3 bases to trimming and J lost 1 base; unmatched junction nucleotides: 4. The CDR3 consists of 14 residues. The germline gives CDR1 DFQATT, CDR2 SNEGSKA (reference sequence). The CDR3 sequence: CSARAGTGSYEQYF. As DNA, the CDR3 is TGCAGTGCTAGGGCCGGGACAGGGTCCTACGAGCAGTACTTC.

This clonotype was recorded at least ten times. This chain joins TRBV5-1 and TRBJ2-7; TRBD1 agrees at 8 bases. V lost 4 bases and J lost 7; bases outside the gene matches: 10. This CDR3 contains 14 residues. CDR1 SGHRS and CDR2 YFSETQ come from the germline V gene. CDR3 bases: TGCGCCAGCAGCATAGGGACAGGCCCCGGGGAGCAGTACTTC. Protein product: CASSIGTGPGEQYF.

The chain uses TRBV9 and TRBJ2-3; TRBD2 agrees at 10 bases. J lost 4 bases, V lost 4 bases, and 6 bases had no gene match. The CDR3 has 15 amino acids. Looked up from germline, CDR1 is SGDLS and CDR2 is YYNGEE. CDR3 in amino acids: CASSTSSGSSDTQYF. CDR3 bases: TGTGCCAGCAGCACCTCTAGCGGGAGCTCAGATACGCAGTATTTT. The variable domain in full, with the rest retrieved from reference TRBV9 and TRBJ2-3, is DSGVTQTPKHLITATGQRVTLRCSPRSGDLSVYWYQQSLDQGLQFLIQYYNGEERAKGNILERFSAQQFPDLHSELNLSSLELGDSALYFCASSTSSGSSDTQYFGPGTRLTVL.

This clonotype has at least ten counts. The V and J genes are TRBV12-3 or TRBV12-4 and TRBJ2-2; TRBD1 might be the D (5 bases). Trimming took 5 bases from V and 4 from J, leaving 20 bases between them. The CDR3 contains 17 residues. Here the CDR3 DNA reads TGTGCCAGCAGTCAATACTTTGGAGAAGGGGTCACCGGGGAGCTGTTTTTT. Translated: CASSQYFGEGVTGELFF.

In its sample, this clonotype was seen many times. This chain connects TRBV28 to TRBJ2-5, with 8 bases that match TRBD1. Unmatched junction bases numbered 15, after V lost 7 bases and J lost 2 bases. CDR1 and CDR2 (germline): MDHEN, SYDVKM. The CDR3 has 17 amino acids. The CDR3: CASTMSQGAYTQETQYF. Written as DNA, the CDR3 is TGTGCCAGCACCATGAGTCAGGGGGCCTACACTCAAGAGACCCAGTACTTC. Supplemented by reference TRBV28 and TRBJ2-5, the full variable domain reads DVKVTQSSRYLVKRTGEKVFLECVQDMDHENMFWYRQDPGLGLRLIYFSYDVKMKEKGDIPEGYSVSREKKERFSLILESASTNQTSMYLCASTMSQGAYTQETQYFGPGTRLLVL.

Many counts were recorded for this clonotype. The chain is built from TRBV12-3 or TRBV12-4 and TRBJ2-1, with 10 bases matching TRBD1. After removal of 6 bases from V and 5 bases from J, the junction contained 4 bases not matched to a gene. The CDR3 length is 14 residues. Written as DNA, the CDR3 is TGTGCCAGCAGCGGGACAGGGGCTCACAATGAGCAGTTCTTC. Translating gives CASSGTGAHNEQFF.

This clonotype was seen at least ten times. CDR3 bases: TGTGCCAGCAGCTTAATATCCGGACTAGCGGGAGGGAACACCGGGGAGCTGTTTTTT. This encodes CASSLISGLAGGNTGELFF. The chain is built from TRBV13 and TRBJ2-2; 14 bases line up with TRBD2. This CDR3 contains 19 residues. Trimming took 2 bases from V and 1 from J; bases not matched to a gene: 6. Germline V CDR1 and CDR2: PRHDT, FYEKMQ (reference sequence).

This clonotype turned up a few times. The rearrangement uses TRBV12-3 or TRBV12-4 and TRBJ2-7; the match to TRBD2 covers 7 bases. Trimming took 11 bases from V and 3 from J; bases not matched to a gene: 13. The CDR3 sequence is 14 residues long. The CDR3 spells CASPGEGRHYEQYF. The CDR3 DNA reads TGTGCCTCACCCGGGGAGGGTCGGCACTACGAGCAGTACTTC.

This clonotype showed up many times. CDR3 sequence (DNA): TGTGCCAGCAGCCGTGCGGGGGTGACAGCGGGCTATGGCTACACCTTC. This encodes CASSRAGVTAGYGYTF. The gene calls are TRBV5-6 and TRBJ1-2; weak D call: TRBD1 (5 bases). CDR1 and CDR2 from the germline V gene are SGHDT and YYEEEE. The CDR3 length is 16 residues. Trimming pared 4 bases from V and 4 bases from J, leaving 20 bases between.